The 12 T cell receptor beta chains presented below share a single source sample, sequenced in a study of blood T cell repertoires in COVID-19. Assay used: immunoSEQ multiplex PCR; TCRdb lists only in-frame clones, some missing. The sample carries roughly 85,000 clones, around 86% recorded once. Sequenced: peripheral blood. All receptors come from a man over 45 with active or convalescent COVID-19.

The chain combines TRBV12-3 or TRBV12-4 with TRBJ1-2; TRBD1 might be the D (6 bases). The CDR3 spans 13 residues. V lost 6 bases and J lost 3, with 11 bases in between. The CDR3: CASRAGQHYGYTF. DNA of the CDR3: TGTGCCAGCAGGGCCGGACAGCACTATGGCTACACCTTC.

The CDR3 loop is CASSLDRGYGYTF. In DNA, the CDR3 is TGTGCCAGCAGTCTGGACAGGGGCTATGGCTACACCTTC. This chain uses TRBV27 with TRBJ1-2; 9 nucleotides align to TRBD1. The V gene's germline CDR1 is MNHEY and CDR2 SMNVEV (reference sequence). V was pared by 5 bases and J by 4 bases, with 2 bases of the junction left unmatched. The CDR3 runs 13 residues.

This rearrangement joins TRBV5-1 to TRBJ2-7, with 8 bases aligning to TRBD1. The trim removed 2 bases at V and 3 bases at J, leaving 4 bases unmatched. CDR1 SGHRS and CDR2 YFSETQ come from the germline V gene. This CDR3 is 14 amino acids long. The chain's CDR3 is CASSFRDRNYEQYF. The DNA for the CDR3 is TGCGCCAGCAGCTTTCGGGACAGGAACTACGAGCAGTACTTC.

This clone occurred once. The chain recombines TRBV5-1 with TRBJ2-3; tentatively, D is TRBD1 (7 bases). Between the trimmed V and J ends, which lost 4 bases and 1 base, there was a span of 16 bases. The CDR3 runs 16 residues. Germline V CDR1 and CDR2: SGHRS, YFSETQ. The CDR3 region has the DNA TGCGCCAGCAGCCCCCAGGGGGGCGGAGGCACAGATACGCAGTATTTT. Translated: CASSPQGGGGTDTQYF.

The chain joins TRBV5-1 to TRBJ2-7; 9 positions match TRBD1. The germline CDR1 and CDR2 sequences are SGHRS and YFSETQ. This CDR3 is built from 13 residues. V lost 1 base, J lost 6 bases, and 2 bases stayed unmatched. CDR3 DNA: TGCGCCAGCAGCTTGCACAGGGGGCGCGAGCAGTACTTC. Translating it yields CASSLHRGREQYF.

The CDR3 sequence is CASSPRPDRIYGYTF. The CDR3 DNA sequence: TGTGCCAGCAGCCCCCGACCCGACAGGATCTATGGCTACACCTTC. The chain is built from TRBV11-3 and TRBJ1-2; maybe TRBD1 (6 bases). Germline assignment: CDR1 SGHNT and CDR2 YENEEA. CDR3 length equals 15 residues. Trimming took off 5 bases at V and 4 bases at J, with 17 bases between the two ends.

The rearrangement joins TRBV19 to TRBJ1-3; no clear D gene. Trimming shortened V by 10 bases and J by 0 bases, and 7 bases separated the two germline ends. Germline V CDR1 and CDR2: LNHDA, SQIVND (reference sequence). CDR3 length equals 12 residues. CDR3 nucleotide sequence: TGTGCCATTCGGGGCTCTGGAAACACCATATATTTT. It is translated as CAIRGSGNTIYF.

The CDR3 DNA is TGTGCCAGTTCCCCTAGCGGGAGGGCTACCGGGGAGCTGTTTTTT. This sequence encodes CASSPSGRATGELFF. The chain employs TRBV28 and TRBJ2-2, with 12 bases that match TRBD2. Germline V gene data show CDR1 as MDHEN and CDR2 as SYDVKM. V lost 9 bases to trimming and J lost 5 bases; unmatched junction nucleotides: 7. There are 15 residues in the CDR3.

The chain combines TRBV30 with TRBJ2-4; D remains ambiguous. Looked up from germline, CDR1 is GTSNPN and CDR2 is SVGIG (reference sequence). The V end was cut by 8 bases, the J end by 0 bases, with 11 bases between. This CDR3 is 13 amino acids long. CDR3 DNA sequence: TGTGCCGGTCAGGTGTTAGCCAAAAACATTCAGTACTTC. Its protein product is CAGQVLAKNIQYF.

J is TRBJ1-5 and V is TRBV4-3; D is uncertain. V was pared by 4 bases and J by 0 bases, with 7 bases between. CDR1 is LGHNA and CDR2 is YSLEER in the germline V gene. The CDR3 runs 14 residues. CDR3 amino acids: CASSPGISNQPQHF. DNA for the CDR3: TGCGCCAGCAGCCCGGGAATTAGCAATCAGCCCCAGCATTTT.

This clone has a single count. The CDR3 bases are TGTGCCAGCAGATCATTCGACAGGGATACTGAAGCTTTCTTT. The encoded protein is CASRSFDRDTEAFF. The chain links TRBV27 to TRBJ1-1; 7 nucleotides align to TRBD1. The CDR3 runs 14 residues. Germline V gives CDR1 MNHEY, CDR2 SMNVEV (reference sequence). Trimming removed 6 bases from V and 5 bases from J; junction bases left unmatched: 9.

CDR3 loop: CASRPSGTPGSAQHF. The CDR3 region has the DNA TGTGCCAGCAGGCCCTCCGGGACACCGGGATCGGCCCAGCATTTT. The V call is TRBV5-6, the J call TRBJ1-5; tentatively, D is TRBD1 (6 bases). V was trimmed by 5 bases and J by 11 bases, leaving 23 bases between them. Per germline, CDR1 SGHDT and CDR2 YYEEEE. The CDR3 runs to 15 residues.